Below are 8 T cell receptor beta chains sequenced from a single sample in a study of cytomegalovirus exposure and HLA in healthy donors. Primers for the PCR totalled 60 Vbeta and 13 Jbeta. The table came from immunoSEQ multiplex PCR; TCRdb's copy has only in-frame clones and leaves some out. The profile shows roughly 130,000 clones, around 80% of them singletons. Sequenced input: PBMCs. These receptor sequences come from a young woman in good health and CMV-seropositive.

This sequence joins TRBV19 and TRBJ1-1, with D uncertain. V lost 0 bases and J lost 14, with 16 bases in between. Germline values: CDR1 LNHDA, CDR2 SQIVND (reference sequence). The CDR3 is 13 amino acids. CDR3 residues: CASSIDQSRQPFF. The CDR3 nucleotides read TGTGCCAGTAGTATAGATCAGTCCCGACAACCCTTCTTT.

The chain employs TRBV19 and TRBJ2-2; no clear D. Trimming stripped 9 bases from V and 7 bases from J, with 9 bases between. The CDR3 extends over 11 amino acids. Germline CDR1 reads LNHDA; CDR2 reads SQIVND (reference sequence). CDR3 coding DNA: TGTGCCAGCGAGCTTGGCGGGGAGCTGTTTTTT. This encodes CASELGGELFF.

DNA of the CDR3: TGTGCCAGCAGTTACTCGCGAAGGGGAGATACGCAGTATTTT. Its protein is CASSYSRRGDTQYF. The rearrangement links TRBV6-5 to TRBJ2-3, with D possibly TRBD1 on 5 matching bases. Germline V CDR1 and CDR2: MNHEY, SVGAGI. The CDR3 extends over 14 amino acids. Trimming cost V 0 bases and J 5 bases, with 9 bases left between them.

The rearrangement uses TRBV7-2 and TRBJ2-1; D is unresolved. The germline gives CDR1 SGHTA, CDR2 FQGNSA. CDR3 size: 15 residues. Trimming stripped 1 base from V and 5 bases from J, with 12 bases between. CDR3 DNA sequence: TGTGCCAGCAGCTTAGATCAGCGACGAAACAATGAGCAGTTCTTC. Translated, it gives CASSLDQRRNNEQFF.

On this clone: An end of the junction does not agree with germline; a read error may underlie this. V is TRBV7-9 and J is TRBJ2-5; 7 bases align to TRBD2. The CDR3 extends over 15 amino acids. The germline V gene encodes CDR1 SEHNR and CDR2 FQNEAQ (reference sequence). This chain's CDR3 is CSSSLEGLVGETQYF. The CDR3 DNA sequence: TGTTCCAGCAGCTTAGAAGGACTAGTGGGGGAGACCCAGTACTTC.

This chain uses TRBV4-1 with TRBJ1-2, with 7 bases aligning to TRBD1. There are 15 residues in the CDR3. Germline V gene data show CDR1 as MGHRA and CDR2 as YSYEKL. The ends lost 3 bases at V and 3 bases at J; junction bases unmatched: 7. CDR3 amino acids: CASSQILTGDYGYTF. CDR3 nucleotide sequence: TGCGCCAGCAGCCAGATATTAACAGGGGACTATGGCTACACCTTC.

This clone appeared once. The chain joins TRBV5-4 to TRBJ1-3, with D perhaps matching TRBD1 (5 bases). The V end was cut by 0 bases, the J end by 2 bases, with 9 bases between. Germline CDR1 is SGHNT and CDR2 is YYREEE (reference sequence). This CDR3 is built from 15 residues. CDR3 amino acids: CASSLAEGAGNTIYF. For the CDR3, the DNA is TGTGCCAGCAGCTTGGCAGAAGGGGCTGGAAACACCATATATTTT. Filled out from reference TRBV5-4 and TRBJ1-3, the complete variable domain reads ETGVTQSPTHLIKTRGQQVTLRCSSQSGHNTVSWYQQALGQGPQFIFQYYREEENGRGNFPPRFSGLQFPNYSSELNVNALELDDSALYLCASSLAEGAGNTIYFGEGSWLTVV.

The V gene is TRBV6-6, the J gene TRBJ1-1; D is unresolved. Germline CDR1 MNHNY, CDR2 SVGAGI (reference sequence). The CDR3 runs 12 residues. Trimming took off 5 bases at V and 4 bases at J, with 8 bases between the two ends. The CDR3 DNA is TGTGCCAGCAGTGCGGTCCCCACTGAAGCTTTCTTT. It translates to CASSAVPTEAFF.